This T cell receptor beta chain was recovered during a study of T cells expressing NK-cell markers (dated by TCRdb to 2020 to 2022). With regard to the full study: TCR beta-chain repertoires were profiled in sorted CD3+CD56+NKG2C+, CD3+CD56+NKG2C- and CD3+CD56-NKG2C+ T-cell subsets from several donors. Of the eight sequenced donors, seven were found to be HCMV-seropositive and one was found to be HCMV-seronegative. Libraries were sequenced as 2 x 150 bp reads on Illumina HiSeq 2000/2500, MiSeq or NextSeq. All eight donors whose samples were sequenced were randomly selected healthy volunteers, three of them men and five women.

For this clonotype: Its antigen remains unidentified.

The sequencer was an Illumina HiSeq 2000. TCR beta cDNA libraries were prepared using 5'RACE template switching, which introduced a universal primer site and unique molecular identifiers. Synthesis of cDNA was primed from the TCR beta constant segment and was followed by two consecutive PCR amplification steps. Per the authors' processing: MIGEC handled demultiplexing of the reads and grouping by UMI, while MiTCR was used to assemble and quantify clonotypes. To exclude erroneous sequences, only TCR cDNA sequences supported by at least two reads were retained. The tcR package was used for downstream repertoire analysis, and clonotypes were matched between fractions using CDR3 nucleotide sequence together with V segment. VDJmatch was used to annotate antigen specificity against VDJdb, with one amino acid substitution in CDR3 allowed. Following TCRdb reprocessing, every CDR3 protein sequence forms one entry, and DNA is not provided. The V and J calls follow TCRdb's processing rather than the paper's. This specimen's table enumerates 25,000 to 35,000 distinct CDR3 sequences. The ten largest clonotypes hold over 50% of the sample.

To determine HCMV serostatus, a commercial ELISA kit was used to detect HCMV-specific IgG in serum. Peripheral blood mononuclear cells were isolated from blood by Ficoll density gradient centrifugation. Based on the germline V gene, the CDR1 and CDR2 sequences are MNHNS and SASEGT. Its CDR3 holds 14 amino acids, cysteine through phenylalanine. Only the protein sequence is given. The research as a whole found: It remained unclear whether the expanded NKG2C-expressing T cell clones were specific for HCMV antigens. In several donors, the dominant CD3+CD56+NKG2C+ clonotypes were among the top 10 CD8+ clonotypes and accounted for roughly 1.0-8% of CD8+ T cells. Those dominant clonotypes were again the most abundant among CD3+CD56-NKG2C+ cells in a few donors, at about 28.3-65%.

The source is a woman between 18 and 75 years old in good health. The sample was blood T cells: a sorted CD56 or NKG2C T cell subset, CD4+ or CD8+ T cells, or bulk PBMC T cells (not recorded which). The V and J segments used are TRBV6-1 and TRBJ2-1; TCRdb picks TRBD1, but there is no DNA to check that call. The CDR3 in this case is CAAPPSSWGNEQFF.